Included here is one T cell receptor (beta chain) sequence, with context. What it binds is unknown. This sample was included in a study of neoadjuvant nivolumab and ipilimumab in lung cancer. Clones were sequenced by immunoSEQ multiplex PCR, and TCRdb holds only the in-frame ones, with some missing. The sample shows approximately 40,000 clones, 89% of them seen only once. Whole-study findings and limits: Higher pretherapy blood TCR richness went with higher resected-tumor richness. From pretherapy to surgery, tumor richness and clonality rose with dual therapy. Only a small number of samples underwent TCR sequencing. Only a single major-pathologic-response sample was available for clonality analysis.

Germline CDR1 is GTSNPN and CDR2 is SVGIG (reference sequence). Trimming shortened V by 3 bases and J by 2 bases, and 10 bases separated the two germline ends. CDR3 length: 14 residues. J is TRBJ2-2 and V is TRBV30; D perhaps matches TRBD1 (6 bases). The receptor's source is an adult with non-small cell lung cancer. The sequencing here drew on peripheral blood, taken before neoadjuvant nivolumab, alone or with ipilimumab. The CDR3 loop is CAWSGQYNTGELFF. Here the CDR3 DNA reads TGTGCCTGGAGCGGACAGTATAACACCGGGGAGCTGTTTTTT.